The clone carrying this T cell receptor (beta chain) was detected only a few times. The antigen is unknown. TCR beta libraries were made by quantitative 5'-RACE with molecular barcodes. TCRdb passed the 5' RACE reads through MiXCR, listing each CDR3 protein once. The table records hundreds of thousands of distinct CDR3 sequences, 25% to 30% of them present only once. The data originate from a study of CD8 T cells in ankylosing spondylitis. The CDR3 totals 15 residues. V was trimmed by 5 bases and J by 4 bases, leaving 18 bases between them. The germline gives CDR1 DFQATT, CDR2 SNEGSKA (reference sequence). Study results and limitations: In the blood and synovial fluid of reactive arthritis, some motif variants had been previously reported. Disease-linked clones reportedly showed significant enrichment in matched ankylosing spondylitis synovial fluid. Disease-linked clones had a CD8+ phenotype and relatively low frequency in peripheral blood. A TCR beta motif of several highly homologous variants seemed to mark ankylosing spondylitis blood.

The chain combines TRBV20-1 with TRBJ2-1; the D gene is possibly TRBD2 (7 bases). Specimen: blood, either unsorted or a sorted T cell fraction (not recorded which). The TCR was taken from a male donor with ankylosing spondylitis. The CDR3, as DNA: TGCAGTGCTGCCACGCCAGCGGGGACATACAATGAGCAGTTCTTC. This translates into CSAATPAGTYNEQFF.